The TCR beta chain described here comes from a study of regulatory T cells in long-lasting Graves disease. As for the study in general: The study counted Graves' disease as persistent given over 5 years of antithyroid drugs and positive TSH receptor antibodies.

Study-wide findings and caveats: Exclusively peripheral blood, rather than thyroid tissue, was studied. Persistent disease showed a preference for TRBV28, TRBJ1-2 and TRBJ2-5. Graves' patients with persistent disease showed TCR diversity lower than patients newly diagnosed.

Time point given: persistent/refractory GD, antithyroid drugs over 5 years with positive TRAb. There was RNA extracted from PBMCs, and the TCR library was made from it. This clonotype showed up just a few times. The antigen remains undetermined. In building TCR beta libraries, iRepertoire HTBI primers were used together with Arm-PCR of CDR3 regions. TCRdb called the multiplex PCR reads again in MiXCR, with one record for every CDR3 protein. Altogether approximately 400,000 distinct CDR3 sequences are present, around 20% being singletons, with the ten largest covering around 20%. Trimming at V came to 0 bases and at J to 3 bases, leaving 7 bases not matched to a gene. Germline V lookup: CDR1 DFQATT, CDR2 SNEGSKA (reference sequence). This CDR3 is 15 amino acids long.

The sample consisted of peripheral blood mononuclear cells (PBMCs), taken when the disease was refractory, from a patient treated with antithyroid drugs. The chain uses TRBV20-1 and TRBJ2-7; TRBD1 aligns across 8 bases. This clonotype was sampled from a female donor with Graves disease. The CDR3 DNA follows: TGCAGTGCTAGAGATTCGGCAGGGGGCCGCTACGAGCAGTACTTC. Protein sequence: CSARDSAGGRYEQYF.